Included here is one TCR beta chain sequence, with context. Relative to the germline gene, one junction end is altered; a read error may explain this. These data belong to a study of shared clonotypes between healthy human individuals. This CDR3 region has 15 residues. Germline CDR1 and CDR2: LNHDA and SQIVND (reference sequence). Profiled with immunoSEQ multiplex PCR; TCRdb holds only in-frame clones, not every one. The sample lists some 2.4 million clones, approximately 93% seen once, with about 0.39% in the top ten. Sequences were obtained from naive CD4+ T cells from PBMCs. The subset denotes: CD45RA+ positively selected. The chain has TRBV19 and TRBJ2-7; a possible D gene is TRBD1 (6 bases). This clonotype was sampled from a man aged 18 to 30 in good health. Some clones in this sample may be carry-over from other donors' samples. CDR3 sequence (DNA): TGTGCCAGTAGCATAGGGACAACTAAGCCCTACGAGCAGTACTTC. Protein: CASSIGTTKPYEQYF.